Below are 5 T cell receptor beta chains sequenced from a single sample in a study of OX40 agonist ivuxolimab in advanced cancers. Clones were sequenced by immunoSEQ multiplex PCR, and TCRdb holds only the in-frame ones, with some missing. The sample records some 60,000 clones, approximately 81% being singletons. The material was CD4+ or CD8+ T cells sorted from blood, obtained in a trial of the OX40 agonist ivuxolimab. Source of these receptors: an adult with an advanced solid tumor such as melanoma, head and neck, liver or kidney cancer.

The chain couples TRBV5-8 to TRBJ2-7; D is unclear. CDR3 length equals 13 residues. With 2 bases removed from V and 5 bases from J, the gap between germline ends came to 11 bases. In germline, CDR1 is SGHTS, CDR2 YDEGEE. In DNA, the CDR3 is TGTGCCAGCAGCTTCTTGGGGATGGACGAGCAGTACGTC. Translating it yields CASSFLGMDEQYV.

V usage is TRBV14 and J usage is TRBJ2-3, with 10 bases lining up with TRBD2. J gave up 2 bases and V 3 bases, and 11 bases lay outside the gene matches. From germline, CDR1 is SGHDN and CDR2 FVKESK. This CDR3 region has 18 residues. For the CDR3, the DNA is TGTGCCAGCAGCCAGTTAAAAAGGACTAGCGGCTTCACAGATACGCAGTATTTT. Amino acids: CASSQLKRTSGFTDTQYF.

The J gene is TRBJ1-2, the V gene TRBV5-4; TRBD1 matches 7 bases. The CDR3 loop spans 15 amino acids. The trim removed 4 bases at V and 4 bases at J, leaving 10 bases unmatched. CDR1 SGHNT and CDR2 YYREEE come from the germline V gene (reference sequence). CDR3: CASSRTGGTAYGYTF. The CDR3 nucleotides are TGTGCCAGCAGCCGGACGGGAGGGACAGCCTATGGCTACACCTTC.

The chain is built from TRBV30 and TRBJ2-1, with D possibly matching TRBD2 (6 bases). Germline CDR1 reads GTSNPN; CDR2 reads SVGIG (reference sequence). This CDR3 contains 16 residues. The germline V and J ends were trimmed by 1 base and 0 bases, with 13 bases remaining between them. The CDR3 sequence is CAWSAPGLSSYNEQFF. The CDR3, as DNA: TGTGCCTGGAGTGCCCCGGGACTGAGCTCCTACAATGAGCAGTTCTTC.

This CDR3 is CASSQGYEQYF. As DNA, the CDR3 is TGTGCCAGCAGTCAAGGCTACGAGCAGTACTTC. This rearrangement joins TRBV27 to TRBJ2-5, with D unclear. The J call may be wrong; the DNA end is better matched by TRBJ2-7. The CDR3 totals 11 residues. CDR1 and CDR2 (germline): MNHEY, SMNVEV (reference sequence).